This T cell receptor beta chain is from a study of vaccination and CD4 T cells after COVID-19. Regarding the study as a whole: The rise in median SARS-CoV-2-reactive clonotypes, from approximately 21 to 40, was not significant.

Indicated treatment: roughly 11-day PBMC culture with coronavirus spike peptide pools or control peptides (ViraFEST assay). ViraFEST stimulated the growth of antigen-specific T cells using peptide pools and subsequently profiled their TCRs by sequencing. The study sequenced cultured CD4+ T cell DNA using the Oncomine TCR Beta short-read assay. From CD4+ T cells that had been cultured, genomic DNA was extracted. TCRdb re-called the PCR reads through MiXCR, storing one row per CDR3 protein. In the table there are around 3,300 distinct CDR3 sequences, roughly 80% of which are singletons. Between the trimmed V and J ends, which lost 0 bases and 2 bases, there was a span of 23 bases. This CDR3 has 18 amino acids. Germline V gives CDR1 DFQATT, CDR2 SNEGSKA (reference sequence). Details on this clonotype: Its antigen is currently unknown.

The gene calls are TRBV20-1 and TRBJ2-7; D is perhaps TRBD1 or TRBD2 (6 bases each). Specimen: CD4+ T cells from blood, cultured in vitro. This receptor was taken from a human donor who had recovered from COVID-19. The CDR3 DNA reads TGCAGTGCTAGAGATTATGGGGGCGGAGGGAGGTATCCCTACGAGCAGTACTTC. It is translated as CSARDYGGGGRYPYEQYF.